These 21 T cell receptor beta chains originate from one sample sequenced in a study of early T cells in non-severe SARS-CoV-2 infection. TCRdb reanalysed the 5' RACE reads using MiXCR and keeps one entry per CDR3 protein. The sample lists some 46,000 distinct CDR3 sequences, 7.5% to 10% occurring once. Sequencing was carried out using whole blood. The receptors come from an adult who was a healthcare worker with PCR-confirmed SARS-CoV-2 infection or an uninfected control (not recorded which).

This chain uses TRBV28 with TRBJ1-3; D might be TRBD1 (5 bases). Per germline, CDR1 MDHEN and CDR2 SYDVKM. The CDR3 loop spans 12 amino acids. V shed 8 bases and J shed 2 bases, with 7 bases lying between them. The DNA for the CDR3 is TGTGCCAGCTGGGGGACTGGAAACACCATATATTTT. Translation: CASWGTGNTIYF.

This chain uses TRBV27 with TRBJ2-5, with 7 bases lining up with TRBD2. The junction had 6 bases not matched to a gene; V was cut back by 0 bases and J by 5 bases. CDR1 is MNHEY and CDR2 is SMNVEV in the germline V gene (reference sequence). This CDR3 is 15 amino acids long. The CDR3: CASSLSQVGRETQYF. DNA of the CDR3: TGTGCCAGCAGTTTATCACAGGTCGGGAGGGAGACCCAGTACTTC.

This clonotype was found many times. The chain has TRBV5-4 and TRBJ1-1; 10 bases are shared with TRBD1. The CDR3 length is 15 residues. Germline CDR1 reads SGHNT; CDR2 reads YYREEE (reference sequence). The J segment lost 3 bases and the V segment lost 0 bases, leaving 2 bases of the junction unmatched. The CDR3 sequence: CASSLGTGGYTEAFF. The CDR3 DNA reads TGTGCCAGCAGCTTGGGGACAGGGGGTTACACTGAAGCTTTCTTT.

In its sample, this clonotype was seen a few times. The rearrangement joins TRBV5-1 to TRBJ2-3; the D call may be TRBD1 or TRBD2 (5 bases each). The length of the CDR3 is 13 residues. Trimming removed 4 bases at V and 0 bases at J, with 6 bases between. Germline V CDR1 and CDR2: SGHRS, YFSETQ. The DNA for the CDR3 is TGCGCCAGCAGCAGGGACAGCACAGATACGCAGTATTTT. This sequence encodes CASSRDSTDTQYF.

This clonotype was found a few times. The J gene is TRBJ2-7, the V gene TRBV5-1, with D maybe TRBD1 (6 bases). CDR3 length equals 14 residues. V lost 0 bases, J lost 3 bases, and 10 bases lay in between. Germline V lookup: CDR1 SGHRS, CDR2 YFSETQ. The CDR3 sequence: CASSLAPGDYEQYF. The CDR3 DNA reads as TGCGCCAGCAGCTTGGCCCCAGGGGACTACGAGCAGTACTTC.

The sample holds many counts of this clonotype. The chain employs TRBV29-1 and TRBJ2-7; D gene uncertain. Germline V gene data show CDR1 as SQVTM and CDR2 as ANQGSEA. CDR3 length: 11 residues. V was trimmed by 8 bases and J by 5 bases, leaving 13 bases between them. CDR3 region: CSTRFRDEQYF. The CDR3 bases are TGCAGCACACGTTTCCGCGACGAGCAGTACTTC.

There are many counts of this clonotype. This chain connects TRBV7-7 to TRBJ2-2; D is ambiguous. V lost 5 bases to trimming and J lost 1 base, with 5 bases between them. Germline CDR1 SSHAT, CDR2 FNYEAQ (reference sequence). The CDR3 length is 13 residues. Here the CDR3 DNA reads TGTGCCAGCAGCCCCCAGAACACCGGGGAGCTGTTTTTT. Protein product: CASSPQNTGELFF.

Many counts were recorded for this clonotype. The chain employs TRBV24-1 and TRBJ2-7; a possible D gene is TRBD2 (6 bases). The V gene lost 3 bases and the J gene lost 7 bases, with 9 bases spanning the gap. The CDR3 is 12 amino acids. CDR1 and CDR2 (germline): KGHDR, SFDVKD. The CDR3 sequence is CATSDGGSEQYF. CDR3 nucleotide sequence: TGTGCCACCAGTGATGGAGGGTCGGAGCAGTACTTC.

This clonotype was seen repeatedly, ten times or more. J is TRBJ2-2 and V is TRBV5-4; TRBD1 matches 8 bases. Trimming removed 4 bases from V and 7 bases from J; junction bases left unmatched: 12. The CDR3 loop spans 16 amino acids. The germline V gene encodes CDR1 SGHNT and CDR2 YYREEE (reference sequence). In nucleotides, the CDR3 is TGTGCCAGCAGCCTCGGACAGGGAATTTGGGGCGGGGAGCTGTTTTTT. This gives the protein CASSLGQGIWGGELFF.

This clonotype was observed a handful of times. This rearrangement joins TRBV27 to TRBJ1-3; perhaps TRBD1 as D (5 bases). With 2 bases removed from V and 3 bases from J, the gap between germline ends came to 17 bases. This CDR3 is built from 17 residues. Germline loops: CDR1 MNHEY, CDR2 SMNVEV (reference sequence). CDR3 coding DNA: TGTGCCAGCAGTTTACGCGGGGGTAGGGGTCTTGGAAACACCATATATTTT. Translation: CASSLRGGRGLGNTIYF.

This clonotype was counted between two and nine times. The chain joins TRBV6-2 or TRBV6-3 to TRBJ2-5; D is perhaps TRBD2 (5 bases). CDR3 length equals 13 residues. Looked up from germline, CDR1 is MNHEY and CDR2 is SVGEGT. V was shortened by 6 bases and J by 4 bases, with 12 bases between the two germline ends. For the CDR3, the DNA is TGTGCCAGCAGAAACGACGCGGGAGAGACCCAGTACTTC. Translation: CASRNDAGETQYF.

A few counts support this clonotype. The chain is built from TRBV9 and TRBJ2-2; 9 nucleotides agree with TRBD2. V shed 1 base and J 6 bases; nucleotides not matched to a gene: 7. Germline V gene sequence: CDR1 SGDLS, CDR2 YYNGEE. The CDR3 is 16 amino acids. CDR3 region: CASSVRISGRPGELFF. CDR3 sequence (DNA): TGTGCCAGCAGCGTACGTATTAGCGGGAGACCCGGGGAGCTGTTTTTT.

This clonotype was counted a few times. This chain's CDR3 is CASSPRTSEGEQFF. For the CDR3, the DNA is TGTGCCAGCTCACCACGGACTAGCGAGGGTGAGCAGTTCTTC. V gene TRBV18 combines with J gene TRBJ2-1; 9 nucleotides match TRBD2. V shed 1 base and J 9 bases; nucleotides not matched to a gene: 4. Germline lookup yields CDR1 KGHSH and CDR2 LQKENI. This CDR3 spans 14 amino acids.

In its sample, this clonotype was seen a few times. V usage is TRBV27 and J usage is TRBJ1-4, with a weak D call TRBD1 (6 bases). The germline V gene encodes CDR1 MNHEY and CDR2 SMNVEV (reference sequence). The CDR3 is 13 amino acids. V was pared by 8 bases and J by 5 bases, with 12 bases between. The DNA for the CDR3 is TGTGCCAGCGCGGACAGAGAGAATGAAAAACTGTTTTTT. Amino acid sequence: CASADRENEKLFF.

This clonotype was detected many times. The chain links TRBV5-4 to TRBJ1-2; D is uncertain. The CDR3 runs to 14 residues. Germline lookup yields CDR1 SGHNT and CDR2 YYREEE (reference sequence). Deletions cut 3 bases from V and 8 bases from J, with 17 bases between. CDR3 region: CASSSSRGGRGYTF. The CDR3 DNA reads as TGTGCCAGCAGCTCCTCCCGGGGAGGAAGAGGCTACACCTTC.

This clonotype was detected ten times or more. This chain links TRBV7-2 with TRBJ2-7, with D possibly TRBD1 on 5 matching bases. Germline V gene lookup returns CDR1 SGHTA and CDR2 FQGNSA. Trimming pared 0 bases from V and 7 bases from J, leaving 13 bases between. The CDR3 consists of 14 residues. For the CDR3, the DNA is TGTGCCAGCAGCTTAGCGGGCAGGGCTCGGGAGCAGTACTTC. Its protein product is CASSLAGRAREQYF. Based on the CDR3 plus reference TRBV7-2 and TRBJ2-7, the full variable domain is GAGVSQSPSNKVTEKGKDVELRCDPISGHTALYWYRQSLGQGLEFLIYFQGNSAPDKSGLPSDRFSAERTGGSVSTLTIQRTQQEDSAVYLCASSLAGRAREQYFGPGTRLTVT.

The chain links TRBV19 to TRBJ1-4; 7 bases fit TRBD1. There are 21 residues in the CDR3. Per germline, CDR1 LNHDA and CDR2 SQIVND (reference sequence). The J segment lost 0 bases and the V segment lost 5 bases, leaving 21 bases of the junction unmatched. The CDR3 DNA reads TGTGCCAGTAGTCGCCACCCCCCGACAGGGACTCTACTTGCAACTAATGAAAAACTGTTTTTT. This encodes CASSRHPPTGTLLATNEKLFF.

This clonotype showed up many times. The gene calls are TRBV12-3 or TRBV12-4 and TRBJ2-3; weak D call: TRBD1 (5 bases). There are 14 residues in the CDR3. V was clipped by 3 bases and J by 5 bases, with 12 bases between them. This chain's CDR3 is CASSFGRVGDTQYF. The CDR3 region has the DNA TGTGCCAGCAGTTTCGGCAGGGTTGGAGATACGCAGTATTTT.

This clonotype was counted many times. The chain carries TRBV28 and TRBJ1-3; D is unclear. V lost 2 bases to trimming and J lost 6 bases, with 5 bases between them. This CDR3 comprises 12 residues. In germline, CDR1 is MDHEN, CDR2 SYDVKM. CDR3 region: CASSLRENTIYF. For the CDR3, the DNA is TGTGCCAGCAGTTTACGTGAAAACACCATATATTTT.

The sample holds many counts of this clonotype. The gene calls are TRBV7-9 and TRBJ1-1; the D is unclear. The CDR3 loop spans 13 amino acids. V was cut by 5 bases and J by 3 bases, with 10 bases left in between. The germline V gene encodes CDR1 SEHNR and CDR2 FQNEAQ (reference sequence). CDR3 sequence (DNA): TGTGCCAGCAGCGCACTATGGGACACTGAAGCTTTCTTT. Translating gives CASSALWDTEAFF.

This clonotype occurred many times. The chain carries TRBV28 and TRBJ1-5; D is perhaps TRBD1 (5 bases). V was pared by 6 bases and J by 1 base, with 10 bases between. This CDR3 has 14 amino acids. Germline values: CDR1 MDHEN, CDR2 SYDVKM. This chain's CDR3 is CASSEWDSNQPQHF. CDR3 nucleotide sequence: TGTGCCAGCAGCGAGTGGGACAGCAATCAGCCCCAGCATTTT. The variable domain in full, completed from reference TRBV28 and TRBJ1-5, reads DVKVTQSSRYLVKRTGEKVFLECVQDMDHENMFWYRQDPGLGLRLIYFSYDVKMKEKGDIPEGYSVSREKKERFSLILESASTNQTSMYLCASSEWDSNQPQHFGDGTRLSIL.